Each of the 32 T cell receptor beta chains below was sequenced from the same sample in a study of blood T cell repertoires in COVID-19 (dated by TCRdb to the early 2020s). The receptor library was made with the immunoSEQ multiplex PCR assay. TCRdb took over this immuneACCESS table, retaining in-frame rearrangements with V and J assigned. Such tables are incomplete; in checked studies, under half of the missing clones stem from an unresolved V gene, and the remainder is unexplained. A total of approximately 230,000 clones appear in this sample, roughly 85% of them only once. The top ten clones comprise 2% to 2.5% of the sample. Material: peripheral blood. These receptors all come from a man between 25 and 39 years old who had recovered from COVID-19.

The chain combines TRBV5-1 with TRBJ1-1; 11 bases fit TRBD1. The CDR3 sequence is 15 residues long. V lost 3 bases and J lost 4; bases outside the gene matches: 5. Germline V lookup: CDR1 SGHRS, CDR2 YFSETQ. The chain's CDR3 is CASSSRTGGGTEAFF. CDR3 sequence (DNA): TGCGCCAGCAGCTCTCGGACAGGGGGCGGCACTGAAGCTTTCTTT.

The gene calls are TRBV19 and TRBJ1-5, with TRBD1 matching over 9 bases. Germline loops: CDR1 LNHDA, CDR2 SQIVND (reference sequence). The CDR3 is 18 residues long. V lost 5 bases and J lost 2; bases outside the gene matches: 13. CDR3 loop: CASSSRPGTGWGNQPQHF. The CDR3, as DNA: TGTGCCAGTAGTTCCCGTCCCGGGACAGGGTGGGGCAATCAGCCCCAGCATTTT.

The V call is TRBV10-3, the J call TRBJ2-4, with 7 bases identical to TRBD1. Germline assignment: CDR1 ENHRY and CDR2 SYGVKD. There are 13 residues in the CDR3. The trim removed 8 bases at V and 4 bases at J, leaving 5 bases unmatched. In DNA form, the CDR3 reads TGTGCCATCGGGCCGGGACAGAAAAACATTCAGTACTTC. Its translation is CAIGPGQKNIQYF.

The CDR3 DNA sequence: TGTGCCAGCAGCCTCTGGACAGGGGAGTCTTCAGGCTATGGCTACACCTTC. Translated: CASSLWTGESSGYGYTF. This chain joins TRBV3-1 (or the pseudogene TRBV3-2) and TRBJ1-2, with TRBD1 matching over 9 bases. CDR3 length equals 17 residues. V shed 4 bases, J shed 4 bases, and the junction held 13 bases outside the gene matches. The germline CDR1 and CDR2 sequences are LGHDT and YNNKEL (reference sequence).

The CDR3: CAWSVLGLAGFTQYF. The DNA for the CDR3 is TGTGCCTGGAGTGTACTGGGACTAGCGGGGTTTACGCAGTATTTT. The V and J genes are TRBV30 and TRBJ2-3; 13 nucleotides line up with TRBD2. The CDR3 is 15 residues long. Germline V gene lookup returns CDR1 GTSNPN and CDR2 SVGIG (reference sequence). The J segment lost 8 bases and the V segment lost 0 bases, leaving 5 bases of the junction unmatched.

The CDR3 DNA is TGCAGCGTTATTGGGGCCAGCAATCAGCCCCAGCATTTT. Translation: CSVIGASNQPQHF. The V call is TRBV29-1, the J call TRBJ1-5; D may be TRBD1 (5 bases). Trimming pared 5 bases from V and 1 base from J, leaving 9 bases between. Germline V gives CDR1 SQVTM, CDR2 ANQGSEA. The CDR3 runs 13 residues.

The chain combines TRBV5-4 with TRBJ2-3, with a weak D call TRBD2 (7 bases). The V gene's germline CDR1 is SGHNT and CDR2 YYREEE (reference sequence). V was shortened by 1 base and J by 1 base, with 13 bases between the two germline ends. This CDR3 spans 16 amino acids. This chain's CDR3 is CASSLWRGPRTDTQYF. The CDR3 DNA is TGTGCCAGCAGCTTGTGGCGGGGGCCACGCACAGATACGCAGTATTTT.

The genes are TRBV18 and TRBJ1-1, with D possibly being TRBD1 (5 bases). The CDR3 extends over 16 amino acids. From germline, CDR1 is KGHSH and CDR2 LQKENI. V was trimmed by 1 base and J by 5 bases, leaving 17 bases between them. Here the CDR3 reads CASSPRLGGWRTEAFF. The CDR3 nucleotides read TGTGCCAGCTCACCACGACTTGGGGGGTGGCGGACTGAAGCTTTCTTT.

The rearrangement links TRBV2 to TRBJ2-3; tentative D call: TRBD2 (6 bases). Trimming pared 5 bases from V and 1 base from J, leaving 13 bases between. This CDR3 region has 15 residues. Germline loops: CDR1 SNHLY, CDR2 FYNNEI. This CDR3 reads CASSPWEVRTDTQYF. The CDR3 DNA reads as TGTGCCAGCAGTCCCTGGGAGGTTCGCACAGATACGCAGTATTTT.

The chain couples TRBV19 to TRBJ1-4, with 7 bases fitting TRBD1. V shed 5 bases, J shed 5 bases, and the junction held 5 bases outside the gene matches. This CDR3 spans 14 amino acids. From germline, CDR1 is LNHDA and CDR2 SQIVND (reference sequence). CDR3 protein: CASSERQGNEKLFF. The CDR3 bases are TGTGCCAGTAGTGAGCGACAGGGCAATGAAAAACTGTTTTTT.

V and J are TRBV12-3 or TRBV12-4 and TRBJ2-7; D is uncertain. CDR3 length: 13 residues. V dropped 6 bases and J dropped 2 bases, with 11 bases sitting between them. CDR3 coding DNA: TGTGCCAGCAGCTTGGGCAGGCCCTACGAGCAGTACTTC. It translates to CASSLGRPYEQYF.

The chain is built from TRBV6-5 and TRBJ2-7; D is ambiguous. The germline CDR1 and CDR2 sequences are MNHEY and SVGAGI. The V gene lost 2 bases and the J gene lost 2 bases, with 7 bases spanning the gap. This CDR3 is built from 13 residues. CDR3 sequence: CASSYVQTYEQYF. The CDR3 DNA reads as TGTGCCAGCAGTTACGTCCAAACCTACGAGCAGTACTTC.

This clone was seen a handful of times. The V and J genes are TRBV5-4 and TRBJ2-5, with TRBD2 matching 12 bases. Germline V gene data show CDR1 as SGHNT and CDR2 as YYREEE (reference sequence). V lost 2 bases to trimming and J lost 7 bases; unmatched junction nucleotides: 6. The CDR3 covers 15 residues. The CDR3 bases are TGTGCCAGCAGCTTTACTAGCGGGGGGAGCGGGACCCAGTACTTC. It codes for CASSFTSGGSGTQYF.

The V and J genes are TRBV20-1 and TRBJ1-2; D not certain. Germline loops: CDR1 DFQATT, CDR2 SNEGSKA (reference sequence). Between the trimmed V and J ends, which lost 1 base and 8 bases, there was a span of 5 bases. This CDR3 contains 10 residues. CDR3: CSARVLGYTF. CDR3 DNA: TGCAGTGCTAGAGTCCTCGGCTACACCTTC.

The V call is TRBV5-8, the J call TRBJ2-7, with D possibly being TRBD1 (5 bases). The CDR3 length is 14 residues. Germline V gene sequence: CDR1 SGHTS, CDR2 YDEGEE. V lost 2 bases to trimming and J lost 2 bases, with 11 bases between them. The CDR3 coding sequence is TGTGCCAGCAGCTTCAACAGGAGAACCTACGAGCAGTACTTC. Encoded protein: CASSFNRRTYEQYF.

This sequence joins TRBV7-2 and TRBJ2-1, with D possibly TRBD1 on 5 matching bases. The CDR3 loop spans 15 amino acids. Germline-derived CDR1 and CDR2 are SGHTA and FQGNSA. Trimming left V 5 bases short and J 0 bases short, with 11 bases between. The CDR3 loop reads CASSPRVRSYNEQFF. Written as DNA, the CDR3 is TGTGCCAGCAGCCCCAGGGTTCGCTCCTACAATGAGCAGTTCTTC.

V gene TRBV19 combines with J gene TRBJ1-2; 9 bases agree with TRBD1. With V trimmed by 5 bases and J by 0 bases, 4 bases remained unmatched. Germline values: CDR1 LNHDA, CDR2 SQIVND (reference sequence). There are 15 residues in the CDR3. CDR3 sequence: CASSRDRDSNYGYTF. The CDR3 DNA reads as TGTGCCAGTAGTCGGGACAGGGACTCTAACTATGGCTACACCTTC.

CDR3 sequence: CASRPGSPETQYF. For the CDR3, the DNA is TGTGCCAGCAGGCCCGGGAGTCCAGAGACCCAGTACTTC. The chain couples TRBV6-5 to TRBJ2-5, with D perhaps TRBD2 (6 bases). Germline V gene lookup returns CDR1 MNHEY and CDR2 SVGAGI. Trimming shortened V by 6 bases and J by 4 bases, and 12 bases separated the two germline ends. The CDR3 covers 13 residues.

The genes are TRBV14 and TRBJ2-3, with 7 bases identical to TRBD1. The junction had 4 bases not matched to a gene; V was cut back by 4 bases and J by 0 bases. This CDR3 has 15 amino acids. Germline CDR1 and CDR2: SGHDN and FVKESK. The CDR3 DNA is TGTGCCAGCAGCCGAGAGGACAGGAGCACAGATACGCAGTATTTT. It codes for CASSREDRSTDTQYF.

V usage is TRBV3-1 (or the pseudogene TRBV3-2) and J usage is TRBJ2-5; TRBD1 is a possible D gene (6 bases). V was cut by 4 bases and J by 5 bases, with 14 bases left in between. The germline gives CDR1 LGHDT, CDR2 YNNKEL (reference sequence). The CDR3 is 14 amino acids. CDR3: CASSPRGQEETQYF. The CDR3 DNA is TGTGCCAGCAGCCCCCGGGGACAAGAGGAGACCCAGTACTTC.

A note on this clone: Germline and junction disagree at one end, which may indicate a read error. The chain is built from TRBV30 and TRBJ1-2; D might be TRBD1 (5 bases). This CDR3 has 12 residues. The germline V gene has CDR1 GTSNPN and CDR2 SVGIG (reference sequence). CDR3: CAWDWGVGEKSF. The CDR3 DNA sequence: TGTGCCTGGGACTGGGGGGTAGGGGAAAAGTCCTTC.

CDR3 bases: TGTGCCAGCAGCTTAGGAAGCGGGGGACCCTACGAGCAGTACTTC. This encodes CASSLGSGGPYEQYF. This rearrangement joins TRBV7-8 to TRBJ2-7; TRBD2 aligns across 8 bases. This CDR3 has 15 residues. Germline V gene lookup returns CDR1 SGHVS and CDR2 FQNEAQ. The junction had 4 bases not matched to a gene; V was cut back by 1 base and J by 2 bases.

The V call is TRBV5-6, the J call TRBJ2-2; 7 bases align to TRBD2. Germline V gene lookup returns CDR1 SGHDT and CDR2 YYEEEE. V was pared by 7 bases and J by 4 bases, with 13 bases of the junction left unmatched. The CDR3 runs 16 residues. CDR3 in amino acids: CASRTLGRVSTGELFF. The CDR3 region has the DNA TGTGCCAGCCGTACTCTAGGGAGGGTCAGCACCGGGGAGCTGTTTTTT.

This chain uses TRBV11-2 with TRBJ2-5, with 13 bases matching TRBD2. CDR1 and CDR2 from the germline V gene are SGHAT and FQNNGV. CDR3 length: 15 residues. J lost 4 bases, V lost 4 bases, and 3 bases had no gene match. CDR3 loop: CASSSRLAGGETQYF. The CDR3 DNA reads as TGTGCCAGCAGCTCCCGACTAGCGGGGGGAGAGACCCAGTACTTC. The variable domain in full, completed from reference TRBV11-2 and TRBJ2-5, reads EAGVAQSPRYKIIEKRQSVAFWCNPISGHATLYWYQQILGQGPKLLIQFQNNGVVDDSQLPKDRFSAERLKGVDSTLKIQPAKLEDSAVYLCASSSRLAGGETQYFGPGTRLLVL.

This clone was found a few times. V and J are TRBV11-2 and TRBJ2-7; 7 bases line up with TRBD1. Germline CDR1 is SGHAT and CDR2 is FQNNGV. The CDR3 spans 15 residues. Trimming took 1 base from V and 1 from J; bases not matched to a gene: 4. DNA of the CDR3: TGTGCCAGCAGCTTAGCGGGACAGAAGTCCTACGAGCAGTACTTC. Translating it yields CASSLAGQKSYEQYF.

This clone came up a few times. The genes are TRBV10-1 and TRBJ2-5, with 8 bases that match TRBD2. V lost 0 bases, J lost 2 bases, and 5 bases stayed unmatched. The CDR3 extends over 16 amino acids. CDR1 and CDR2 (germline): WNHNN, SYGVQD (reference sequence). The CDR3 spells CASSESSQRGQETQYF. The CDR3 nucleotides read TGCGCCAGCAGTGAGTCCTCCCAGCGGGGGCAAGAGACCCAGTACTTC.

The DNA of the CDR3 is TGCAGCGCCTGGGACAGCATCCGCTCCGGAGGCTACACCTTC. This translates into CSAWDSIRSGGYTF. The V and J genes are TRBV29-1 and TRBJ1-2, with TRBD1 identical over 7 bases. After removal of 7 bases from V and 8 bases from J, the junction contained 16 bases not matched to a gene. Germline values: CDR1 SQVTM, CDR2 ANQGSEA. The CDR3 spans 14 residues.

About this clone: Other nucleotide sequences from this sample produce the same CDR3. The J gene is TRBJ2-3, the V gene TRBV18; 11 bases align to TRBD2. J was trimmed by 2 bases and V by 1 base; bases with no gene match: 2. The CDR3 extends over 16 amino acids. CDR1 and CDR2 (germline): KGHSH, LQKENI. CDR3: CASSPRLAGSTDTQYF. The CDR3 coding sequence is TGTGCCAGCTCACCACGACTAGCGGGGTCCACAGATACGCAGTATTTT.

The V gene is TRBV6-2 or TRBV6-3, the J gene TRBJ2-5; the D gene is possibly TRBD2 (5 bases). This CDR3 has 18 amino acids. Germline V gives CDR1 MNHEY, CDR2 SVGEGT. Trimming left V 0 bases short and J 4 bases short, with 21 bases between. DNA of the CDR3: TGTGCCAGCAGTTACTCATACCCCTTGGGTAGCGAGGGAGAGACCCAGTACTTC. This sequence encodes CASSYSYPLGSEGETQYF.

The CDR3 region has the DNA TGTGCCACCGACTCCCTCCGTACGCCAAATTCACCCCTCCACTTT. Protein sequence: CATDSLRTPNSPLHF. The J gene is TRBJ1-6, the V gene TRBV15; no clear D. Trimming took off 8 bases at V and 7 bases at J, with 18 bases between the two ends. Germline CDR1 LNHNV, CDR2 YYDKDF (reference sequence). CDR3 size: 15 residues. Looking up the rest from reference TRBV15 and TRBJ1-6 gives the full variable domain: DAMVIQNPRYQVTQFGKPVTLSCSQTLNHNVMYWYQQKSSQAPKLLFHYYDKDFNNEADTPDNFQSRRPNTSFCFLDIRSPGLGDTAMYLCATDSLRTPNSPLHFGNGTRLTVT.

The chain recombines TRBV3-1 (or the pseudogene TRBV3-2) with TRBJ1-6, with TRBD1 identical over 10 bases. The J segment lost 10 bases and the V segment lost 4 bases, leaving 7 bases of the junction unmatched. The CDR3 has 15 amino acids. CDR1 and CDR2 (germline): LGHDT, YNNKEL (reference sequence). The CDR3 protein is CASSLLTGGLSPLHF. As DNA, the CDR3 is TGTGCCAGCAGCCTCTTGACAGGGGGCTTGTCACCCCTCCACTTT.

The chain employs TRBV6-6 and TRBJ1-5, with 9 bases lining up with TRBD1. Germline assignment: CDR1 MNHNY and CDR2 SVGAGI (reference sequence). There are 15 residues in the CDR3. V shed 7 bases, J shed 2 bases, and the junction held 6 bases outside the gene matches. This CDR3 reads CASTSGDRGNQPQHF. The CDR3 DNA sequence: TGTGCCAGCACCTCTGGGGACAGGGGCAATCAGCCCCAGCATTTT.